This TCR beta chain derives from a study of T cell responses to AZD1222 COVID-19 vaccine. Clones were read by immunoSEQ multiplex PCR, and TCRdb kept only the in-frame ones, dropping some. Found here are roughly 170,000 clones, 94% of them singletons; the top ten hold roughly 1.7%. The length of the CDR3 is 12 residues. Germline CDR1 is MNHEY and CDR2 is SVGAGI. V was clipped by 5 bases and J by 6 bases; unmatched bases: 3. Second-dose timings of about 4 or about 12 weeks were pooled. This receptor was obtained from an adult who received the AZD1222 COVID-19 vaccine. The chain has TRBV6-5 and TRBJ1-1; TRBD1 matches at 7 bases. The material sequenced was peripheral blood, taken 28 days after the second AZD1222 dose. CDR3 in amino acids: CASSRQGAEAFF. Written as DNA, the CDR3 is TGTGCCAGCAGTCGACAGGGTGCTGAAGCTTTCTTT.